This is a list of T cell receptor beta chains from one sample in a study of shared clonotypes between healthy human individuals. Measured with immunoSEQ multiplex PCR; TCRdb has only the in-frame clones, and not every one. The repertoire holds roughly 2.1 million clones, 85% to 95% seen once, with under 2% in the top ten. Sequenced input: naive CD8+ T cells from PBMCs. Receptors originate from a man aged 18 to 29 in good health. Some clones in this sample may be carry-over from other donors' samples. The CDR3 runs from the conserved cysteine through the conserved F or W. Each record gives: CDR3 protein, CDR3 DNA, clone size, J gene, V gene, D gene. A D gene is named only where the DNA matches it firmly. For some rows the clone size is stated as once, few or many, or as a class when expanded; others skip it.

CDR3aa: CASSPPGQGNYGYTF; CDR3nt: TGTGCCAGCTCACCACCGGGGCAGGGTAACTATGGCTACACCTTC; abundance: once; j_gene: TRBJ1-2; v_gene: TRBV18; d_gene: .
CDR3aa: CASSRTGDSNQPQHF; CDR3nt: TGTGCCAGCAGTCGGACAGGGGATAGCAATCAGCCCCAGCATTTT; abundance: .; j_gene: TRBJ1-5; v_gene: TRBV28; d_gene: TRBD1
CDR3aa: CASSLEGRWSLNTEAFF; CDR3nt: TGTGCCAGCAGCTTAGAAGGTAGATGGAGCTTGAACACTGAAGCTTTCTTT; abundance: .; j_gene: TRBJ1-1; v_gene: TRBV11-2; d_gene: .
CDR3aa: CATSRDNTDRMGYTF; CDR3nt: TGTGCCACCAGCAGAGATAATACAGATCGTATGGGCTACACCTTC; abundance: .; j_gene: TRBJ1-2; v_gene: TRBV15; d_gene: .
CDR3aa: CASSLAVTGVYEQYF; CDR3nt: TGTGCCAGCAGCTTAGCGGTGACAGGGGTCTACGAGCAGTACTTC; abundance: .; j_gene: TRBJ2-7; v_gene: TRBV7-9; d_gene: TRBD1
CDR3aa: CASSIGLGSHEQYF; CDR3nt: TGTGCCAGTAGTATCGGGTTGGGCAGCCACGAGCAGTACTTC; abundance: .; j_gene: TRBJ2-7; v_gene: TRBV19; d_gene: .
CDR3aa: CASSPILYEQYF; CDR3nt: TGTGCCAGCAGCCCCATTCTTTACGAGCAGTACTTC; abundance: .; j_gene: TRBJ2-7; v_gene: TRBV7-9; d_gene: .
CDR3aa: CASSRIHLTGPTEAFF; CDR3nt: TGTGCCAGCAGTCGGATACACTTGACAGGGCCCACTGAAGCTTTCTTT; abundance: .; j_gene: TRBJ1-1; v_gene: TRBV27; d_gene: TRBD1
CDR3aa: CASSHYTGQGIWEQYF; CDR3nt: TGTGCCAGCAGCCACTATACGGGACAGGGGATTTGGGAGCAGTACTTC; abundance: .; j_gene: TRBJ2-7; v_gene: TRBV7-2; d_gene: TRBD1
CDR3aa: CASSYQAVNTGELFF; CDR3nt: TGTGCCAGCAGTTACCAAGCGGTCAACACCGGGGAGCTGTTTTTT; abundance: .; j_gene: TRBJ2-2; v_gene: TRBV6-5; d_gene: .
CDR3aa: CASSESLAGGRNEQFF; CDR3nt: TGCGCCAGCAGTGAGAGTCTTGCGGGAGGGCGCAATGAGCAGTTCTTC; abundance: .; j_gene: TRBJ2-1; v_gene: TRBV10-1; d_gene: TRBD2
CDR3aa: CASSFWGHEQYF; CDR3nt: TGTGCCAGCAGCTTCTGGGGCCACGAGCAGTACTTC; abundance: .; j_gene: TRBJ2-7; v_gene: TRBV7-2; d_gene: .
CDR3aa: CASSLSVRTEAFF; CDR3nt: TGTGCCAGCAGTTTATCGGTAAGGACTGAAGCTTTCTTT; abundance: .; j_gene: TRBJ1-1; v_gene: TRBV27; d_gene: .
CDR3aa: CASSFQGSPGEPQHF; CDR3nt: TGTGCCAGCAGCTTCCAGGGGTCCCCAGGGGAGCCCCAGCATTTT; abundance: .; j_gene: TRBJ1-5; v_gene: TRBV7-9; d_gene: .
CDR3aa: CASSQAVAGGEEDTEAFF; CDR3nt: TGTGCCAGCAGCCAGGCTGTGGCGGGGGGTGAGGAGGACACTGAAGCTTTCTTT; abundance: .; j_gene: TRBJ1-1; v_gene: TRBV4-2; d_gene: .
CDR3aa: CASSSSGGQGGETQYF; CDR3nt: TGTGCCAGCAGCTCAAGCGGGGGACAGGGGGGAGAGACCCAGTACTTC; abundance: .; j_gene: TRBJ2-5; v_gene: TRBV7-2; d_gene: TRBD1
CDR3aa: CASSLVRSGTDTQYF; CDR3nt: TGTGCCAGCAGCTTAGTCCGATCGGGCACAGATACGCAGTATTTT; abundance: .; j_gene: TRBJ2-3; v_gene: TRBV11-2; d_gene: .